This T cell receptor (beta chain) was found in a study of T-cell memory formation after mild COVID-19. The overall study: Clusters were largely donor specific.

Study conclusions and caveats: CD4+ clones that contracted lay mainly in CM and EM; CD8+ ones lay in EMRA. Pre-infection memory held some responding clones, suggesting pre-existing cross-reactive T cells responded.

Germline V gives CDR1 MNHEY, CDR2 SVGAGI. V lost 7 bases, J lost 3 bases, and 4 bases stayed unmatched. The CDR3 has 13 amino acids. This clonotype was counted a few times. What it binds is unknown. 5'RACE primed from the constant segment yielded TCR alpha and TCR beta cDNA libraries bearing sample barcodes and UMIs. Using its own MiXCR run on the 5' RACE reads, TCRdb lists one record per CDR3 protein. In the table there are about 180,000 distinct CDR3 sequences, roughly 20% of which are singletons. Sequenced sample: PBMCs or a T cell subset sorted from them (not recorded which). The clonotype comes from a man younger than 30 who had mild COVID-19 (a few samples of this study predate the infection). Cell type and time point are not known. J is TRBJ2-7 and V is TRBV6-5; TRBD1 matches at 9 bases. The DNA of the CDR3 is TGTGCCAGCACCGGACAGGGGTTCTACGAGCAGTACTTC. Amino acids: CASTGQGFYEQYF.